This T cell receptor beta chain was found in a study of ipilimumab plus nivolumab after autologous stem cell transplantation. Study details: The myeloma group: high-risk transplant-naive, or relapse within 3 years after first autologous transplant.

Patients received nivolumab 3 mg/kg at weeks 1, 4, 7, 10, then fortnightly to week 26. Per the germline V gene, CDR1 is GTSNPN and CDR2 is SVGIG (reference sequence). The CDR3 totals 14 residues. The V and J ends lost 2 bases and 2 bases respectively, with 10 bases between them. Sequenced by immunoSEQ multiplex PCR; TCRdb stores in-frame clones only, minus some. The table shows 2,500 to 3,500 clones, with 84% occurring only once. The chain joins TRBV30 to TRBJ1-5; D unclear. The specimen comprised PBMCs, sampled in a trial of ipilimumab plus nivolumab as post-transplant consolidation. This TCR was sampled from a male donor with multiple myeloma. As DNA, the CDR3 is TGTGCCTGGAGTCCTGGGTTCGGCAATCAGCCCCAGCATTTT. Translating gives CAWSPGFGNQPQHF.